These 32 T cell receptor beta chains were all obtained from the same sample, sequenced in a study of post-analysis software for immune sequencing data. The study, taken as a whole, reports: Patients carried five TRBV segments more frequently than controls did, and TRBV5-6, TRBV5-1 and TRBV20-1 were among them.

Their antigen targets remain unknown. Prepared libraries of TCR beta cDNA carried unique molecular identifiers. TCRdb re-called the PCR reads through MiXCR, storing one row per CDR3 protein. The table lists about 540,000 distinct CDR3 sequences, roughly 34% of them singletons. The sequencing input was blood. Source of these receptors: a girl aged 2-17 years with multiple sclerosis.

This chain links TRBV11-2 with TRBJ1-5; no definite D call. Per germline, CDR1 SGHAT and CDR2 FQNNGV. Trimming left V 0 bases short and J 1 base short, with 7 bases between. This CDR3 contains 15 residues. CDR3 sequence reads: CASSLDYQSNQPQHF. The CDR3 coding sequence is TGTGCCAGCAGCTTAGATTACCAGAGCAATCAGCCCCAGCATTTT.

This chain links TRBV9 with TRBJ2-7; tentatively, D is TRBD1 (6 bases). This CDR3 is built from 16 residues. The V end was cut by 0 bases, the J end by 3 bases, with 16 bases between. CDR1 is SGDLS, CDR2 YYNGEE, per germline. The DNA for the CDR3 is TGTGCCAGCAGCGTAGCTTCGAGGACAGAGAACTACGAGCAGTACTTC. Protein product: CASSVASRTENYEQYF.

This clonotype was detected a few times. The chain recombines TRBV7-9 with TRBJ2-1; D is undetermined. Trimming left V 4 bases short and J 10 bases short, with 11 bases between. In germline, CDR1 is SEHNR, CDR2 FQNEAQ (reference sequence). The CDR3 extends over 12 amino acids. The CDR3 DNA reads as TGTGCCAGCAGCTCAGAGTGGGGAGAGCAGTTCTTC. As protein: CASSSEWGEQFF.

The chain combines TRBV20-1 with TRBJ1-2, with D perhaps TRBD1 (5 bases). V shed 5 bases and J shed 4 bases, with 14 bases lying between them. CDR1 is DFQATT and CDR2 is SNEGSKA in the germline V gene (reference sequence). The CDR3 consists of 13 residues. CDR3 residues: CSARPGGAYGYTF. The CDR3 DNA follows: TGCAGTGCTCGCCCCGGGGGTGCCTATGGCTACACCTTC.

The chain employs TRBV29-1 and TRBJ2-3, with 12 bases matching TRBD2. Germline V lookup: CDR1 SQVTM, CDR2 ANQGSEA. The CDR3 runs to 16 residues. V lost 3 bases, J lost 10 bases, and 14 bases stayed unmatched. CDR3 in DNA: TGCAGCGTTGATTTGGGGACTAGCGGGTTCACGGATGCGCAGTATTTT. This encodes CSVDLGTSGFTDAQYF.

The chain links TRBV3-1 to TRBJ1-1; D perhaps matches TRBD1 (6 bases). There are 15 residues in the CDR3. Trimming took 3 bases from V and 8 from J, leaving 19 bases between them. The germline V gene encodes CDR1 LGHDT and CDR2 YNNKEL (reference sequence). CDR3 DNA sequence: TGTGCCAGCAGCCACTTTGACAGGCAGAGCACCGAAGCTTTCTTT. Translation: CASSHFDRQSTEAFF.

The J gene is TRBJ2-6, the V gene TRBV6-5; D is undetermined. The V end lost 6 bases, the J end lost 0 bases, and 6 bases lay between the germline ends. The length of the CDR3 is 14 residues. Germline V CDR1 and CDR2: MNHEY, SVGAGI. The DNA for the CDR3 is TGTGCCAGCAGACCAGTCTCTGGGGCCAACGTCCTGACTTTC. Translating it yields CASRPVSGANVLTF.

The V and J genes are TRBV5-8 and TRBJ1-1, with D perhaps matching TRBD1 (6 bases). The germline V gene encodes CDR1 SGHTS and CDR2 YDEGEE. The CDR3 extends over 17 amino acids. V lost 3 bases and J 3 bases, leaving 21 bases between the germline ends. CDR3 in DNA: TGTGCCAGCAGCTCCTGGGGGCTCAGGGTATTGGACACTGAAGCTTTCTTT. This encodes CASSSWGLRVLDTEAFF. Combining the CDR3 with reference TRBV5-8 and TRBJ1-1 gives the whole variable domain EAGVTQSPTHLIKTRGQQATLRCSPISGHTSVYWYQQALGLGLQFLLWYDEGEERNRGNFPPRFSGRQFPNYSSELNVNALELEDSALYLCASSSWGLRVLDTEAFFGQGTRLTVV.

The V call is TRBV6-5, the J call TRBJ2-5; D unresolved. V was clipped by 11 bases and J by 2 bases, with 15 bases between them. CDR1 and CDR2 from the germline V gene are MNHEY and SVGAGI. The CDR3 covers 13 residues. Here the CDR3 reads CASTFSQQETQYF. As DNA, the CDR3 is TGTGCCTCCACATTTTCACAGCAAGAGACCCAGTACTTC.

The chain couples TRBV5-1 to TRBJ1-2, with D uncertain. Trimming stripped 0 bases from V and 10 bases from J, with 13 bases between. This CDR3 is built from 13 residues. Per the germline V gene, CDR1 is SGHRS and CDR2 is YFSETQ. CDR3 bases: TGCGCCAGCAGCTTGGCTCGAGTGGCCGACTACACCTTC. It translates to CASSLARVADYTF.

As regards this clonotype: An end of the junction differs from the germline gene, which may be a read error. The V call is TRBV6-2 or TRBV6-3, the J call TRBJ2-1, with a tentative D call TRBD2 (6 bases). The germline V gene encodes CDR1 MNHEY and CDR2 SVGEGT. CDR3 size: 15 residues. CDR3 loop: CASSRLGPSYNEQVF. The CDR3 bases are TGTGCCAGCAGCAGACTAGGGCCCTCTTACAATGAGCAGGTCTTC.

This clonotype was observed a handful of times. J is TRBJ1-1 and V is TRBV3-1; no firm D call. Germline CDR1 and CDR2: LGHDT and YNNKEL (reference sequence). The CDR3 runs to 14 residues. Trimming shortened V by 0 bases and J by 3 bases, and 8 bases separated the two germline ends. The CDR3 loop reads CASSQDRGYTEAFF. The CDR3, as DNA: TGTGCCAGCAGCCAAGATCGGGGATACACTGAAGCTTTCTTT.

This clonotype was seen ten or more times. The gene calls are TRBV4-2 and TRBJ2-7; D is ambiguous. V was shortened by 0 bases and J by 2 bases, with 5 bases between the two germline ends. Germline values: CDR1 LGHNA, CDR2 YNFKEQ. The CDR3 length is 13 residues. The CDR3 nucleotides are TGTGCCAGCAGCCAAGATGCTGCCTACGAGCAGTACTTC. This codes for CASSQDAAYEQYF.

This rearrangement joins TRBV6-2 or TRBV6-3 to TRBJ2-1; 8 nucleotides align to TRBD2. Germline-derived CDR1 and CDR2 are MNHEY and SVGEGT. CDR3 length equals 14 residues. The CDR3, as DNA: TGTGTCAGTCGAAGCGGGGGTTCCTACAATGAGCAGTTCTTC. It yields the protein CVSRSGGSYNEQFF.

This chain joins TRBV10-2 and TRBJ2-5; 11 nucleotides align to TRBD2. This CDR3 contains 13 residues. Germline-derived CDR1 and CDR2 are WSHSY and SAAADI. Losses at the gene ends were 7 bases for V and 5 bases for J; bases not matched to a gene: 3. Here the CDR3 reads CASNPSGGETQYF. CDR3 DNA sequence: TGCGCCAGCAACCCTAGCGGGGGGGAGACCCAGTACTTC.

This clonotype was seen ten or more times. J is TRBJ2-6 and V is TRBV5-5; no clear D gene. In germline, CDR1 is SGHKS, CDR2 YYEKEE (reference sequence). CDR3 length: 15 amino acids. The V end was cut by 5 bases, the J end by 0 bases, with 9 bases between. Here the CDR3 reads CASSLADSGANVLTF. CDR3 nucleotide sequence: TGTGCCAGCAGTCTGGCAGACTCTGGGGCCAACGTCCTGACTTTC.

The chain links TRBV12-3 or TRBV12-4 to TRBJ1-5, with D uncertain. This CDR3 spans 12 amino acids. Trimming took off 6 bases at V and 4 bases at J, with 7 bases between the two ends. CDR3: CASSLRNQPQHF. The DNA for the CDR3 is TGTGCCAGCAGCTTGCGTAATCAGCCCCAGCATTTT.

This chain uses TRBV19 with TRBJ1-1; 9 bases line up with TRBD1. Germline CDR1 reads LNHDA; CDR2 reads SQIVND (reference sequence). The junction had 3 bases not matched to a gene; V was cut back by 6 bases and J by 1 base. The CDR3 extends over 14 amino acids. The CDR3 bases are TGTGCCAGTAGCGGGGACAGGGAGAACACTGAAGCTTTCTTT. Translating it yields CASSGDRENTEAFF.

This clonotype was observed at least ten times. The V gene is TRBV20-1, the J gene TRBJ2-5; the match to TRBD2 covers 7 bases. Germline lookup yields CDR1 DFQATT and CDR2 SNEGSKA (reference sequence). The CDR3 is made up of 12 amino acids. J gave up 11 bases and V 3 bases, and 9 bases lay outside the gene matches. DNA for the CDR3: TGCAGTGCTAGCCCCCCGGCGGGGGAGCAGTACTTC. Its translation: CSASPPAGEQYF.

This clonotype was observed a few times. The gene calls are TRBV12-3 or TRBV12-4 and TRBJ1-2, with 8 bases lining up with TRBD1. J gave up 6 bases and V 5 bases, and 11 bases lay outside the gene matches. This CDR3 comprises 15 residues. DNA of the CDR3: TGTGCCAGCAGTGAGCGGACAGGGAAGTATCATGGCTACACCTTC. Its translation: CASSERTGKYHGYTF.

The chain joins TRBV29-1 to TRBJ1-1; D call uncertain. V lost 1 base and J 1 base, leaving 7 bases between the germline ends. The V gene's germline CDR1 is SQVTM and CDR2 ANQGSEA. CDR3 size: 13 residues. The CDR3, as DNA: TGCAGCGTTGAAGGCGGTAGGAACACTGAAGCTTTCTTT. This gives the protein CSVEGGRNTEAFF.

The gene calls are TRBV7-3 and TRBJ1-2; TRBD1 agrees at 9 bases. Trimming cost V 5 bases and J 6 bases; bases outside gene matches: 4. The CDR3 extends over 13 amino acids. Germline CDR1 and CDR2: SGHTA and FQGTGA. CDR3 bases: TGTGCCAGCAGCGAGGGACAGGGCCATGGCTACACCTTC. It specifies CASSEGQGHGYTF.

This clonotype was observed a handful of times. The rearrangement joins TRBV2 to TRBJ2-1, with 11 bases fitting TRBD2. Trimming removed 5 bases from V and 0 bases from J; junction bases left unmatched: 6. CDR1 is SNHLY and CDR2 is FYNNEI in the germline V gene. The CDR3 is 17 residues long. CDR3 sequence (DNA): TGTGCCAGCAGTCTGTTCGGGACTAGCGGCTCCTACAATGAGCAGTTCTTC. Translated, it gives CASSLFGTSGSYNEQFF. Full variable domain (missing parts from reference TRBV2 and TRBJ2-1): EPEVTQTPSHQVTQMGQEVILRCVPISNHLYFYWYRQILGQKVEFLVSFYNNEISEKSEIFDDQFSVERPDGSNFTLKIRSTKLEDSAMYFCASSLFGTSGSYNEQFFGPGTRLTVL.

In its sample, this clonotype was seen a few times. The genes are TRBV28 and TRBJ2-1; 10 bases match TRBD2. V gave up 2 bases and J gave up 3 bases; unmatched junction bases: 4. The CDR3 has 16 residues. CDR1 is MDHEN and CDR2 is SYDVKM in the germline V gene. CDR3 DNA: TGTGCCAGCAGTTTAACTAGCGGGGACCTCTACAATGAGCAGTTCTTC. Protein product: CASSLTSGDLYNEQFF.

About this clonotype itself: One junction end disagrees with the germline gene, perhaps due to a read error. The V gene is TRBV2, the J gene TRBJ1-4, with 7 nucleotides matching TRBD1. Germline lookup yields CDR1 SNHLY and CDR2 FYNNEI. The CDR3 totals 15 residues. The CDR3 protein is CASRPTGPSHEKLFF. The CDR3 DNA is TGCGCCAGCAGGCCGACAGGGCCCTCTCATGAAAAACTGTTTTTT.

The genes are TRBV20-1 and TRBJ2-7, with D maybe TRBD1 (5 bases). V shed 5 bases and J shed 0 bases, with 14 bases lying between them. Germline CDR1 is DFQATT and CDR2 is SNEGSKA (reference sequence). The CDR3 runs 14 residues. For the CDR3, the DNA is TGCAGTGCTGGGTCAGGGTCGAACTCCTACGAGCAGTACTTC. It encodes CSAGSGSNSYEQYF.

The V gene is TRBV5-1, the J gene TRBJ2-2; D might be TRBD1 (5 bases). Trimming left V 4 bases short and J 2 bases short, with 12 bases between. There are 15 residues in the CDR3. The germline V gene encodes CDR1 SGHRS and CDR2 YFSETQ. DNA for the CDR3: TGCGCCAGCAGCCTTGGACATATTAACACCGGGGAGCTGTTTTTT. Protein: CASSLGHINTGELFF.

This clonotype was counted only a few times. The rearrangement links TRBV20-1 to TRBJ2-1; 9 bases are shared with TRBD2. This CDR3 spans 15 amino acids. V gave up 0 bases and J gave up 6 bases; unmatched junction bases: 6. Germline CDR1 reads DFQATT; CDR2 reads SNEGSKA (reference sequence). CDR3 in amino acids: CSARDGASGANEQFF. In nucleotides, the CDR3 is TGCAGTGCTAGAGATGGTGCTAGCGGGGCCAATGAGCAGTTCTTC.

Only a few counts were recorded for this clonotype. The CDR3 sequence: CASSLSPQVPPYTQYF. In DNA, the CDR3 is TGCGCCAGCAGCTTGTCGCCCCAGGTGCCCCCTTATACGCAGTATTTT. V gene TRBV5-1 combines with J gene TRBJ2-3; D not certain. Trimming took off 1 base at V and 7 bases at J, with 19 bases between the two ends. Germline V gene data show CDR1 as SGHRS and CDR2 as YFSETQ. The CDR3 covers 16 residues.

The chain links TRBV11-3 to TRBJ1-6; D not certain. This CDR3 contains 11 residues. V lost 5 bases and J 7 bases, leaving 3 bases between the germline ends. Germline lookup yields CDR1 SGHNT and CDR2 YENEEA. CDR3 coding DNA: TGTGCCAGCAGCCACAATTCACCCCTCCACTTT. Its protein is CASSHNSPLHF.

This chain connects TRBV6-5 to TRBJ2-3, with D unclear. Germline V CDR1 and CDR2: MNHEY, SVGAGI. V dropped 6 bases and J dropped 8 bases, with 12 bases sitting between them. The CDR3 extends over 12 amino acids. CDR3 region: CASRSGVGTQYF. CDR3 nucleotide sequence: TGTGCCAGCAGAAGTGGTGTAGGTACGCAGTATTTT.

This clonotype was picked up a small number of times. The chain links TRBV7-8 to TRBJ2-1, with 11 bases matching TRBD2. Germline CDR1 reads SGHVS; CDR2 reads FQNEAQ. The length of the CDR3 is 16 residues. Germline trimming cut 5 bases from V and 4 bases from J; bases unmatched to any gene: 7. DNA for the CDR3: TGTGCCAGCAGCATTCTAGCGGGGGGCCCTTACAATGAGCAGTTCTTC. It translates to CASSILAGGPYNEQFF.